The following is a T cell receptor beta chain sequence with its context. Its cognate antigen is unknown. Here immunoSEQ multiplex PCR was the method, and the copy in TCRdb shows in-frame clones only, minus some. Altogether about 71,000 clones are present, about 80% being singletons, with the ten largest covering 9% to 15%. Antigen-specific CD4+ T cells expanded by the ViraFEST assay with viral peptide pools were then sequenced. The culture ran for roughly ten days before CD4+ T cells were isolated. Previously uninfected by SARS-CoV-2, the vaccine recipients also showed negative nucleocapsid antibodies. It was on days 3 and 7 that half the medium was replaced with IL-2 medium. The data originate from a study of vaccination effects on CD4 cells after COVID-19. Study-level points and caveats: Clones from infection and from vaccination both contracted markedly late after vaccination. After vaccination of healthy people, only 1 of 255 vaccine-induced clones cross-reacted with common cold coronaviruses.

The source was CD4+ T cells from PBMCs cultured with SARS-CoV-2 spike peptides, collected before COVID-19 vaccination. This TCR was recovered from a human donor who received a COVID-19 vaccine.

The CDR3 nucleotides read TGTGCCAGCAGCTTAGTGTTTGGACCCAACACCGGGGAGCTGTTTTTT. The encoded protein is CASSLVFGPNTGELFF. This chain joins TRBV11-3 and TRBJ2-2; D not resolved. The V and J ends lost 1 base and 2 bases respectively, with 11 bases between them. There are 16 residues in the CDR3. The germline V gene has CDR1 SGHNT and CDR2 YENEEA.